This TCR beta chain was retrieved from a study of T cells in Graves' hyperthyroidism and ophthalmopathy. CDR3 size: 16 residues. V was clipped by 0 bases and J by 4 bases; unmatched bases: 7. Per germline, CDR1 SGHDT and CDR2 YYEEEE. At least ten counts were recorded for this clonotype. RNA transcripts served as the template for amplifying TCR beta CDR3 regions. The HTBI set primed first-round TCR CDR3 RT-PCR. TCRdb re-called the multiplex PCR reads through MiXCR, storing one row per CDR3 protein. Found here are 600,000 to 650,000 distinct CDR3 sequences, 15% to 20% of them singletons; the top ten hold around 4%.

The V and J genes are TRBV5-6 and TRBJ2-1; 7 bases fit TRBD2. This TCR came from a woman aged 25 to 39 with Graves' hyperthyroidism. The specimen was blood. The CDR3: CASSLAISGLYNEQFF. The CDR3 nucleotides are TGTGCCAGCAGCTTGGCCATTAGCGGGTTATACAATGAGCAGTTCTTC.